This TCR beta chain was sequenced during a study of T cell responses to AZD1222 COVID-19 vaccine. Overall study results and limits: Donors were mostly white British, more females; clonal diversity possibly underestimated.

As for this clone: The antigen is undetermined.

The CDR3 loop spans 15 amino acids. In germline, CDR1 is MGHDK, CDR2 SYGVNS. V was cut by 0 bases and J by 7 bases, with 13 bases left in between. TCRdb's table, derived via immunoSEQ multiplex PCR, lists solely in-frame clones and lacks some. The top ten hold approximately 10% of the sample, which has roughly 100,000 clones, 88% seen once. The V call is TRBV25-1, the J call TRBJ2-1; no clear D. Sequenced material: peripheral blood, taken on day 0 of AZD1222 vaccination. This receptor was obtained from an adult in good health. The CDR3 sequence: CASSEYVLLGNEQFF. In DNA form, the CDR3 reads TGTGCCAGCAGTGAATACGTTCTTTTGGGAAATGAGCAGTTCTTC.